The clone carrying this T cell receptor (beta chain) was seen once. As yet, its antigen is unknown. The entry originates in a study of CD8 T cells in Susac syndrome. Study background: The Susac syndrome patients were therapy-naive, on corticosteroids, or on intravenous immunoglobulin alone at blood draw. Broader study findings: The study recognized that its TCR sequencing and HLA analysis covered a relatively small number of individuals.

The CDR3 length is 13 residues. After removal of 1 base from V and 8 bases from J, the junction contained 4 bases not matched to a gene. Germline V gene data show CDR1 as LGHDT and CDR2 as YNNKEL (reference sequence). Patients with Susac syndrome met diagnostic criteria that were recently defined for definite or probable disease. With random hexamers, reverse transcription was performed on about 0.5 to 1 ug of RNA. From the immunoSEQ multiplex PCR reads, TCRdb called clonotypes with MiXCR, one entry per CDR3 protein. The table shows about 110,000 distinct CDR3 sequences, with roughly 94% occurring only once.

V gene TRBV3-1 combines with J gene TRBJ1-2, with TRBD1 identical over 7 bases. The TCR comes from a human donor with Susac syndrome. The sample taken for sequencing was CD8+ T cells from PBMCs. For the CDR3, the DNA is TGTGCCAGCAGCCAAGGTCAGGGGGACGGCTACACCTTC. Translated, it gives CASSQGQGDGYTF.